What follows describes a single TCR beta chain. The data originate from a study of T cells after yellow fever vaccination. Findings and limits, study-wide: Contaminating bulk clonotypes could be abundant in FACS-sorted repertoires.

From the 5' RACE reads, TCRdb called clonotypes with MiXCR, one entry per CDR3 protein. Of about 96,000 distinct CDR3 sequences in the sample, roughly 8.2% were seen once. The CDR3 consists of 14 residues. V lost 0 bases, J lost 0 bases, and 6 bases lay in between. Germline lookup yields CDR1 DFQATT and CDR2 SNEGSKA (reference sequence). The rearrangement uses TRBV20-1 and TRBJ2-1; a possible D gene is TRBD2 (6 bases). The receptor was derived from a man between 18 and 35 years old who received the YFV17D yellow fever vaccine. Material: CD8+ T cells not binding an NS4B(214-222) dextramer, sorted from PBMCs, obtained approximately 16 days after the first yellow fever vaccination. CDR3 bases: TGCAGTGCTAGAGAGGGAGGCTCCTACAATGAGCAGTTCTTC. It yields the protein CSAREGGSYNEQFF.